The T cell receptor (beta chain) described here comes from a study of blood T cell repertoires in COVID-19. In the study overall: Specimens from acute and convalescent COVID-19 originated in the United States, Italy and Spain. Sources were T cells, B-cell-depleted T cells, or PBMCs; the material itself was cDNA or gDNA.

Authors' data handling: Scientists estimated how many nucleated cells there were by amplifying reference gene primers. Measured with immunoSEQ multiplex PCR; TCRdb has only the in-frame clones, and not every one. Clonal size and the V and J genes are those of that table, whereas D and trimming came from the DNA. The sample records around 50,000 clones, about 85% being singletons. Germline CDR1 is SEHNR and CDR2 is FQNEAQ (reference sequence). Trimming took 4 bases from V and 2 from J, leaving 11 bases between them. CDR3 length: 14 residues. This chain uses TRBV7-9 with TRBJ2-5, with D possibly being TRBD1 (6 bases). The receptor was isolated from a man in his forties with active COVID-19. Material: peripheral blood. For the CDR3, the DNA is TGTGCCAGCAGCTCCCCAGGGACACAAGAGACCCAGTACTTC. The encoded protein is CASSSPGTQETQYF.